A selection of T cell receptor beta chains follows, all from one sample in a study of memory CD4+ T cells and cytomegalovirus serostatus. Repertoires were generated with immunoSEQ multiplex PCR, while TCRdb's copy carries only in-frame clones and drops some. Counted here are some 87,000 clones, 80% occurring once; the ten biggest clones make up about 4%. The sequencing sample was made of memory CD4+ T cells from blood. All receptors derive from an adult in good health and CMV-seropositive. Each CDR3 is given with its conserved first and last residue. A D gene is named only where the DNA matches it firmly. Rows give clone size only sometimes, using once, few, many, or a class for an expanded clone.

DNA | CDR3 | J | size | D | V | length
TGTGCCAGCAGCCCGGGACTAACCGAGAAGGGGTATTTT | CASSPGLTEKGYF | TRBJ2-3 | NA | TRBD2 | TRBV5-5 | 13
TGTGCCAGCAGTGAGGATCGAGGGTACGAGCAGTACTTC | CASSEDRGYEQYF | TRBJ2-7 | NA | NA | TRBV25-1 | 13
TGTGCCAGCAGGATGGACAGGGAATTTTTCGAGCAGTACTTC | CASRMDREFFEQYF | TRBJ2-7 | NA | TRBD1 | TRBV28 | 14
TGTGCCAGCAGCTTAGGGATGGGGAGGACCAATGAGCAGTTCTTC | CASSLGMGRTNEQFF | TRBJ2-1 | NA | NA | TRBV7-3 | 15
TGTGCTAGCAGCCCCGTAGGATCTAACACTGAAGCTTTCTTT | CASSPVGSNTEAFF | TRBJ1-1 | NA | NA | TRBV7-7 | 14
TGTGCCAGCAGCTCACAGGGGGCCACTGAAGCTTTCTTT | CASSSQGATEAFF | TRBJ1-1 | NA | TRBD1 | TRBV7-9 | 13
TGTGCCAGCATCCGGCAGGGGGCCTCGCGGGCTTTCTTT | CASIRQGASRAFF | TRBJ1-1 | few | TRBD1 | TRBV2 | 13
TGTGCCACCACCCGGTCGAGGCGGGAGAATCCCAACGAGCAGTACTTC | CATTRSRRENPNEQYF | TRBJ2-7 | NA | TRBD2 | TRBV7-8 | 16
TGTGCCAGCAGCTTAGTGAGACTAGCGGTGTACAATGAGCAGTTCTTC | CASSLVRLAVYNEQFF | TRBJ2-1 | NA | TRBD2 | TRBV7-2 | 16
TGCAGCGCCGCACCGGGACAGAGCTCCTACGAGCAGTACTTC | CSAAPGQSSYEQYF | TRBJ2-7 | NA | TRBD1 | TRBV29-1 | 14
TGTGCCAGCAGCTTAGGACAGGGGGCTGCAGATACGCAGTATTTT | CASSLGQGAADTQYF | TRBJ2-3 | NA | TRBD1 | TRBV7-3 | 15
TGTGCCAGCAGCCCCGGCAGGGGAGACTATGGCTACACCTTC | CASSPGRGDYGYTF | TRBJ1-2 | NA | NA | TRBV2 | 14
TGTGCCAGCAGTAACACAGATACGCAGTATTTT | CASSNTDTQYF | TRBJ2-3 | NA | NA | TRBV6-5 | 11
TGTGCCAGCAGTTTATTCTCAGGGACGGGCACCGGGGAGCTGTTTTTT | CASSLFSGTGTGELFF | TRBJ2-2 | NA | NA | TRBV27 | 16
TGTGCCAGCAGCTCCAAGACCGGGAATGAGCAGTTCTTC | CASSSKTGNEQFF | TRBJ2-1 | NA | NA | TRBV5-4 | 13
TGCGCCAGCAACATCGGGAGGACGGGGAACACTGAAGCTTTCTTT | CASNIGRTGNTEAFF | TRBJ1-1 | few | NA | TRBV5-1 | 15
TGTGCCAGCAGTGCCACAACCGGGACGCCTCGCACAGATACGCAGTATTTT | CASSATTGTPRTDTQYF | TRBJ2-3 | NA | NA | TRBV27 | 17
TGTGCCAGCAGCCCAGGACACACTGAAGCTTTCTTT | CASSPGHTEAFF | TRBJ1-1 | NA | NA | TRBV25-1 | 12
TGTGCCAGCAGCTTCAAGTTTGGGGGGAGCACTGAAGCTTTCTTT | CASSFKFGGSTEAFF | TRBJ1-1 | NA | NA | TRBV11-2 | 15
TGCGCCAGCAGCCCCGGGCCCTTTCTGGGAAACACCATATATTTT | CASSPGPFLGNTIYF | TRBJ1-3 | NA | NA | TRBV5-1 | 15
TGTGCCAGCAGCCCGAGCGGGGATGTCACTGAAGCTTTCTTT | CASSPSGDVTEAFF | TRBJ1-1 | NA | NA | TRBV28 | 14
TGTGCCAGCAGCGAGGGACTCCACTCCTACAATGAGCAGTTCTTC | CASSEGLHSYNEQFF | TRBJ2-1 | NA | NA | TRBV9 | 15
TGCGCCAGCAGTTATAGACAGGGTAGCACTGAAGCTTTCTTT | CASSYRQGSTEAFF | TRBJ1-1 | NA | TRBD1 | TRBV5-1 | 14
TGTGCCAGCACCCCTCGACAGGGGCCAGATACGCAGTATTTT | CASTPRQGPDTQYF | TRBJ2-3 | NA | TRBD1 | TRBV25-1 | 14